These T cell receptor beta chains were read from a single sample in a study of shared clonotypes between healthy human individuals. TCRdb's table, derived via immunoSEQ multiplex PCR, lists solely in-frame clones and lacks some. The sample lists about 2.4 million clones, 90% to 95% seen once, with 0.11% to 0.15% in the top ten. Sequences were obtained from naive CD4+ T cells sorted from blood. All receptors come from a man aged 18 to 30 in good health. CDR3s include the opening cysteine and the closing phenylalanine or tryptophan. A D gene is named only where the DNA matches it firmly. Clone sizes are given selectively: once, few, many, or a class where the clone is expanded.

v_call	j_call	d_call	clone_size	cdr3_aa	cdr3_nt
TRBV19	TRBJ2-1	-	-	CASSPTGLRNEQFF	TGTGCCAGTAGTCCAACGGGGCTAAGGAATGAGCAGTTCTTC
TRBV11-2	TRBJ2-5	-	few	CASSLLETQYF	TGTGCCAGCAGCTTATTGGAGACCCAGTACTTC
TRBV2	TRBJ2-2	-	-	CASTPSGRPGELFF	TGTGCCAGCACCCCGTCGGGGAGGCCCGGGGAGCTGTTTTTT
TRBV4-1	TRBJ1-4	-	-	CASSQGGTVNEKLFF	TGCGCCAGCAGCCAGGGGGGCACGGTGAATGAAAAACTGTTTTTT
TRBV10-3	TRBJ2-3	-	-	CAISESAVGSTDTQYF	TGTGCCATCAGTGAGTCGGCGGTGGGAAGCACAGATACGCAGTATTTT
TRBV30	TRBJ1-5	TRBD1	-	CAWSAMGTGDWQPQHF	TGTGCCTGGAGTGCTATGGGGACAGGAGATTGGCAGCCCCAGCATTTT
TRBV6-5	TRBJ1-5	TRBD1	-	CASRTGGNQPQHF	TGTGCCAGCAGAACAGGGGGCAATCAGCCCCAGCATTTT
TRBV6-5	TRBJ1-1	-	once	CASGRGEGYGTEAFF	TGTGCCAGCGGCCGAGGCGAGGGTTATGGCACTGAAGCTTTCTTT
TRBV28	TRBJ2-7	TRBD1	-	CASSTGTGEAYEQYF	TGTGCCAGCAGTACCGGGACAGGGGAGGCCTACGAGCAGTACTTC
TRBV18	TRBJ1-6	-	-	CASSLQGGNSPLHF	TGTGCCAGCTCACTCCAGGGAGGGAATTCACCCCTCCACTTT
TRBV19	TRBJ2-2	-	few	CASSTLDRSGELFF	TGTGCCAGTAGTACCCTCGACAGATCCGGGGAGCTGTTTTTT
TRBV9	TRBJ2-5	-	-	CASSVDGGGETQYF	TGTGCCAGCAGCGTAGATGGGGGTGGAGAGACCCAGTACTTC
TRBV27	TRBJ2-7	TRBD2	-	CASRGRDPPVEQYF	TGTGCCAGCAGGGGGAGGGACCCCCCCGTCGAGCAGTACTTC
TRBV27	TRBJ1-2	-	-	CASSRGWGNYGYTF	TGTGCCAGCAGTAGGGGCTGGGGTAACTATGGCTACACCTTC
TRBV19	TRBJ2-7	-	-	CASSGLERYEQYF	TGTGCCAGTAGTGGGCTTGAGAGGTACGAGCAGTACTTC
TRBV19	TRBJ2-2	-	-	CASTTWGGNTGELFF	TGTGCCAGTACCACATGGGGCGGGAACACCGGGGAGCTGTTTTTT
TRBV6-6	TRBJ1-4	TRBD1	-	CASRQQGAANEKLFF	TGTGCCAGCAGACAACAGGGGGCAGCTAATGAAAAACTGTTTTTT
TRBV19	TRBJ1-5	-	-	CASSIQIANQPQHF	TGTGCCAGTAGTATACAGATCGCCAATCAGCCCCAGCATTTT
TRBV5-1	TRBJ2-2	-	-	CASSLAAGPGTGELFF	TGCGCCAGCAGCTTGGCGGCAGGGCCTGGCACCGGGGAGCTGTTTTTT
TRBV28	TRBJ1-5	-	few	CASVSQGDGNQPQHF	TGTGCCAGCGTATCCCAGGGTGACGGCAATCAGCCCCAGCATTTT
TRBV5-1	TRBJ1-1	TRBD1	-	CASSLYTGGAEAFF	TGCGCCAGCAGCCTGTATACAGGGGGAGCTGAAGCTTTCTTT
TRBV4-1	TRBJ2-2	TRBD2	-	CASSQPGGPPGELFF	TGCGCCAGCAGCCAACCGGGAGGGCCCCCCGGGGAGCTGTTTTTT
TRBV27	TRBJ1-6	TRBD1	-	CASSGSTGRGSPLHF	TGTGCCAGCAGTGGGTCGACAGGGCGAGGTTCACCCCTCCACTTT
TRBV4-3	TRBJ2-7	-	-	CASSRGGAGFPQYEQYF	TGCGCCAGCAGCCGAGGGGGGGCAGGATTCCCGCAATACGAGCAGTACTTC
TRBV6-1	TRBJ2-7	TRBD2	-	CASSGTRSYEQYF	TGTGCCAGCAGTGGGACTAGATCCTACGAGCAGTACTTC
TRBV7-9	TRBJ2-2	-	-	CASSPRPSVGNTGELFF	TGTGCCAGCAGCCCTCGGCCGAGCGTCGGGAACACCGGGGAGCTGTTTTTT
TRBV5-1	TRBJ2-5	TRBD1	-	CASSFGDRAQETQYF	TGCGCCAGCAGCTTTGGAGACAGGGCCCAAGAGACCCAGTACTTC
TRBV4-1	TRBJ1-4	-	-	CASSQEGGWGVEKLFF	TGCGCCAGCAGCCAAGAAGGTGGGTGGGGGGTAGAAAAACTGTTTTTT
TRBV2	TRBJ2-3	TRBD1	once	CASRGGADTQYF	TGTGCCAGCAGAGGGGGCGCAGATACGCAGTATTTT
TRBV6-1	TRBJ2-7	-	-	CASSWTSTYEQYF	TGTGCCAGCAGCTGGACATCAACCTACGAGCAGTACTTC
TRBV6-1	TRBJ2-7	TRBD1	-	CASSGIGGQERYEQYF	TGTGCCAGCAGTGGAATAGGGGGACAGGAGAGATACGAGCAGTACTTC
TRBV6-6	TRBJ1-2	-	-	CASSPWAAEDYGYTF	TGTGCCAGCAGTCCATGGGCGGCAGAGGACTATGGCTACACCTTC
TRBV4-1	TRBJ2-1	-	-	CASSHRDIYNEQFF	TGCGCCAGCAGCCATCGGGACATCTACAATGAGCAGTTCTTC
TRBV2	TRBJ1-1	-	-	CASSAPGYTEAFF	TGTGCCAGCAGTGCCCCAGGGTATACTGAAGCTTTCTTT
TRBV19	TRBJ2-6	TRBD1	-	CASSPGTGGSGANVLTF	TGTGCCAGTAGTCCCGGGACAGGGGGCTCTGGGGCCAACGTCCTGACTTTC
TRBV19	TRBJ2-2	TRBD1	-	CASKKSGTGNTGELFF	TGTGCCAGTAAAAAATCCGGGACAGGGAACACCGGGGAGCTGTTTTTT
TRBV7-2	TRBJ2-3	TRBD2	-	CASSFGLASDTQYF	TGTGCCAGCAGCTTTGGACTAGCCTCAGATACGCAGTATTTT
TRBV7-2	TRBJ1-4	TRBD1	-	CASSLAQGGVKLFF	TGTGCCAGCAGCTTGGCCCAGGGGGGGGTGAAACTGTTTTTT
TRBV11-1	TRBJ2-5	TRBD2	-	CASSFGLAVPQETQYF	TGTGCCAGCAGCTTTGGACTAGCGGTCCCCCAAGAGACCCAGTACTTC
TRBV6-5	TRBJ1-2	-	-	CASSYSSAGNGYGYTF	TGTGCCAGCAGTTACTCATCTGCAGGCAACGGCTATGGCTACACCTTC
TRBV6-6	TRBJ2-7	TRBD1	-	CASSSPGQGLYEQYF	TGTGCCAGCAGTTCACCGGGACAGGGACTCTACGAGCAGTACTTC
TRBV2	TRBJ2-2	-	-	CASTRDQTGELFF	TGTGCCAGCACTAGGGACCAGACCGGGGAGCTGTTTTTT